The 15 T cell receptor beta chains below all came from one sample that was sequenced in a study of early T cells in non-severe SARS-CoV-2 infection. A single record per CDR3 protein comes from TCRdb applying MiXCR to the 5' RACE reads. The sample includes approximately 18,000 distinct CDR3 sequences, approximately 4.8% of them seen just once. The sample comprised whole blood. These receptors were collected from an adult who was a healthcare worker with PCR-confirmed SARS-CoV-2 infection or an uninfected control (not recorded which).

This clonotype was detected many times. CDR3 loop: CASTDGETQYF. CDR3 in DNA: TGTGCCAGCACAGATGGGGAGACCCAGTACTTC. The rearrangement uses TRBV6-6 and TRBJ2-5, with no clear D. Germline loops: CDR1 MNHNY, CDR2 SVGAGI (reference sequence). Trimming pared 7 bases from V and 5 bases from J, leaving 8 bases between. The CDR3 contains 11 residues.

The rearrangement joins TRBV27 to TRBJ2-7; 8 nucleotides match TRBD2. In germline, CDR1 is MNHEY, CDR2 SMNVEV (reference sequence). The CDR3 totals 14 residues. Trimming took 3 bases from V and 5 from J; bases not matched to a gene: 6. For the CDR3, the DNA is TGTGCCAGCAGTTTGGTAGCGGGAAGCGACGAGCAGTACTTC. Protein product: CASSLVAGSDEQYF.

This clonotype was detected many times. CDR3 amino acids: CASSAGLAGDGEQFF. The CDR3 DNA reads TGTGCCAGCAGCGCAGGACTAGCGGGAGATGGTGAGCAGTTCTTC. This sequence joins TRBV7-9 and TRBJ2-1; TRBD2 matches at 13 bases. Trimming removed 5 bases from V and 9 bases from J; junction bases left unmatched: 7. There are 15 residues in the CDR3. The germline gives CDR1 SEHNR, CDR2 FQNEAQ (reference sequence).

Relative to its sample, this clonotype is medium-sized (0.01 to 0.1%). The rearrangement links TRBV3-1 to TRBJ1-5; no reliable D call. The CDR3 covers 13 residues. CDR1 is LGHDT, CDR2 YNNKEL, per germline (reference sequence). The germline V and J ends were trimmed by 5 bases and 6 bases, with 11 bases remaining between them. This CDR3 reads CASSSRRGQPQHF. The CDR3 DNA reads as TGTGCCAGCAGCTCCAGGCGCGGTCAGCCCCAGCATTTT.

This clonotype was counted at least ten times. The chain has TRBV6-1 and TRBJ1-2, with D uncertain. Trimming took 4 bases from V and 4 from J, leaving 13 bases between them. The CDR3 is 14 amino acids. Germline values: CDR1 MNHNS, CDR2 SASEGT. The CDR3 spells CASSATGEGYGYTF. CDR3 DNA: TGTGCCAGCAGTGCAACCGGGGAAGGCTATGGCTACACCTTC.

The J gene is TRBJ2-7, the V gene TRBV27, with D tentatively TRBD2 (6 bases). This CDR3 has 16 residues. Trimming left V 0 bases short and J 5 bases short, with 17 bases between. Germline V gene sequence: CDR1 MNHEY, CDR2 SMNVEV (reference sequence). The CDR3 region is CASSLSLLGGAHEQYF. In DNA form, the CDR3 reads TGTGCCAGCAGTTTATCACTGCTCGGAGGGGCCCACGAGCAGTACTTC.

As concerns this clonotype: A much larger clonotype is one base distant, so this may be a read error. CDR3 coding DNA: TGTGCCAGCAGCTCCCCCTCCGGCAGACTAGCGGGTTCCTACAATCAGCAGTTCTTC. This encodes CASSSPSGRLAGSYNQQFF. The chain has TRBV7-2 and TRBJ2-1; TRBD2 aligns across 10 bases. Germline values: CDR1 SGHTA, CDR2 FQGNSA. CDR3 length: 19 amino acids.

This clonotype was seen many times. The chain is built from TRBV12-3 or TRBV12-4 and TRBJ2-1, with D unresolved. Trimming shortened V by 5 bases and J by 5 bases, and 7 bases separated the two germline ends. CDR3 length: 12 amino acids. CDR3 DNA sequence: TGTGCCAGCAGTGGAGATAACAATGAGCAGTTCTTC. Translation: CASSGDNNEQFF.

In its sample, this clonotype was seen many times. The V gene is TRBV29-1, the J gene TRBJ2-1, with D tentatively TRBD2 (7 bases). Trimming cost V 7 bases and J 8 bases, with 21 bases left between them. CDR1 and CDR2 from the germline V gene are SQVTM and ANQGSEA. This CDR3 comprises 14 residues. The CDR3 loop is CSATTYFGGHEQFF. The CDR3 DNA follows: TGCAGCGCCACAACCTACTTCGGGGGGCATGAGCAGTTCTTC.

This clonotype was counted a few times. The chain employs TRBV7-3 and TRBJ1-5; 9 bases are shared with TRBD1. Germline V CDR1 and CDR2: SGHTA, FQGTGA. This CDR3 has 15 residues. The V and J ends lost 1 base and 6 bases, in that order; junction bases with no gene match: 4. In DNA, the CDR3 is TGTGCCAGCAGCTTAAGAGGACAGGGGAGTCAGCCCCAGCATTTT. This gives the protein CASSLRGQGSQPQHF.

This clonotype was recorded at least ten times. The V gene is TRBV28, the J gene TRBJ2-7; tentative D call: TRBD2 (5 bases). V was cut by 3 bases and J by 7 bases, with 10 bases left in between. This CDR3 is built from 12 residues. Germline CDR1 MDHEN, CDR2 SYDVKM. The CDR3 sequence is CASSFEGNEQYF. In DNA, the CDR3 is TGTGCCAGCAGTTTTGAGGGAAATGAGCAGTACTTC.

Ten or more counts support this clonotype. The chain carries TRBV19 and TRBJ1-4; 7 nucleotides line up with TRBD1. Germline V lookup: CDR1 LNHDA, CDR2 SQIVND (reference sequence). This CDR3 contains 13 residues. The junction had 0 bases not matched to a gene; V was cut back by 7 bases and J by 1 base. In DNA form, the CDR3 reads TGTGCCAGTAACAGGGGAACTAATGAAAAACTGTTTTTT. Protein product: CASNRGTNEKLFF.

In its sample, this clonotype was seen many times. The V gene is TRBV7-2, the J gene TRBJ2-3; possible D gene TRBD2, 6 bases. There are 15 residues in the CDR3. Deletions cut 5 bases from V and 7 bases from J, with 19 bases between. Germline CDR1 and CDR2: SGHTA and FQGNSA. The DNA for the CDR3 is TGTGCCAGCAGCCAACTAGCAGCTGGAGGAAATACGCAGTATTTT. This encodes CASSQLAAGGNTQYF.

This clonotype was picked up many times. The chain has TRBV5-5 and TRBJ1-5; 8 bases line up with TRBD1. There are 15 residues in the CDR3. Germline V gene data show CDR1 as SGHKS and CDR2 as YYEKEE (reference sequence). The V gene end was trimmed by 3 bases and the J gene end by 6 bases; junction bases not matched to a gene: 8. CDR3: CASSWGTGGSQPQHF. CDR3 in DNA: TGTGCCAGCAGCTGGGGAACAGGGGGAAGTCAGCCCCAGCATTTT.

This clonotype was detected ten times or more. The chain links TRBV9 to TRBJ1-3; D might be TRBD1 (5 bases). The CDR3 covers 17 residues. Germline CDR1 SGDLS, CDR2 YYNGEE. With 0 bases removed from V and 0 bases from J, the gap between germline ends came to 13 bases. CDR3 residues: CASSVATGPSSGNTIYF. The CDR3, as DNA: TGTGCCAGCAGCGTAGCTACGGGACCCTCCTCTGGAAACACCATATATTTT. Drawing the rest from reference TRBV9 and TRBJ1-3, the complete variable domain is DSGVTQTPKHLITATGQRVTLRCSPRSGDLSVYWYQQSLDQGLQFLIQYYNGEERAKGNILERFSAQQFPDLHSELNLSSLELGDSALYFCASSVATGPSSGNTIYFGEGSWLTVV.